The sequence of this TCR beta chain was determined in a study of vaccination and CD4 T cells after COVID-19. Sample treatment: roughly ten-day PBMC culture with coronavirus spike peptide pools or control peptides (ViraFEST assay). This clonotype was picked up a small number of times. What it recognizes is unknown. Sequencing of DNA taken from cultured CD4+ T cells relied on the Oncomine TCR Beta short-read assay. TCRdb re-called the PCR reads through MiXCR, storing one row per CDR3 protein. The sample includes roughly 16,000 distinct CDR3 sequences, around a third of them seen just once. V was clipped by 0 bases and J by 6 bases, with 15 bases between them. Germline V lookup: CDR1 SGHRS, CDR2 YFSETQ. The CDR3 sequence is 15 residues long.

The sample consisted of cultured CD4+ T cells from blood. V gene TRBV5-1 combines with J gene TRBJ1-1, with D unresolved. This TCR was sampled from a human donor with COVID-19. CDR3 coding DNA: TGCGCCAGCAGCTTGGCAATAACGGAAGGCGCTGAAGCTTTCTTT. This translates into CASSLAITEGAEAFF.